This section outlines one TCR beta chain sequence together with its context. Original processing methods: Amplifying reference gene primers gave estimates of nucleated cell counts. Measured with immunoSEQ multiplex PCR; TCRdb has only the in-frame clones, and not every one. From that table come the V and J calls and clone size; the DNA was used to work out D and trimming. Here the sample spans 250,000 to 400,000 clones, about 90% being singletons. These data originate in a study of blood T cell repertoires in COVID-19. The wider study: Acute and convalescent COVID-19 samples came from the United States, Italy and Spain.

This CDR3 contains 16 residues. V gave up 0 bases and J gave up 5 bases, with 18 bases separating them. CDR1 is SGHRS and CDR2 is YFSETQ in the germline V gene. The chain combines TRBV5-1 with TRBJ2-7; a weak D match, TRBD2 (7 bases). This sequence was found in a woman aged 25 to 39 with COVID-19, enrolled during active disease. Sample: peripheral blood. DNA of the CDR3: TGCGCCAGCAGCTTGGGAGGGGGGGCAGGTGAGAACGAGCAGTACTTC. Amino acids: CASSLGGGAGENEQYF. Drawing the rest from reference TRBV5-1 and TRBJ2-7, the complete variable domain is KAGVTQTPRYLIKTRGQQVTLSCSPISGHRSVSWYQQTPGQGLQFLFEYFSETQRNKGNFPGRFSGRQFSNSRSEMNVSTLELGDSALYLCASSLGGGAGENEQYFGPGTRLTVT.